The clone carrying this T cell receptor beta chain was seen many times. The antigen remains unidentified. These data belong to a study of CD8 T cells in ankylosing spondylitis. Study-wide results and caveats: Disease-associated clonotypes exhibited CD8+ identity and were relatively infrequent in peripheral blood. Within matched ankylosing spondylitis synovial fluid, disease-linked clones were reportedly significantly enriched. The study identified a TCR beta motif of several highly homologous variants that appeared characteristic of ankylosing spondylitis blood.

A single record per CDR3 protein comes from TCRdb applying MiXCR to the 5' RACE reads. The sample lists some 85,000 distinct CDR3 sequences; approximately 8.9% were seen once. Sequenced input: blood, either unsorted or a sorted T cell fraction (not recorded which). This TCR derives from a male donor with ankylosing spondylitis.

The CDR3 sequence is CASSQRIGESSGNTIYF. The CDR3 DNA is TGTGCCAGCAGTCAAAGAATCGGCGAAAGCTCTGGAAACACCATATATTTT. This chain links TRBV6-2 or TRBV6-3 with TRBJ1-3; D not resolved. The V and J ends lost 5 bases and 0 bases respectively, with 17 bases between them. CDR1 MNHEY and CDR2 SVGEGT come from the germline V gene. The CDR3 has 17 residues.